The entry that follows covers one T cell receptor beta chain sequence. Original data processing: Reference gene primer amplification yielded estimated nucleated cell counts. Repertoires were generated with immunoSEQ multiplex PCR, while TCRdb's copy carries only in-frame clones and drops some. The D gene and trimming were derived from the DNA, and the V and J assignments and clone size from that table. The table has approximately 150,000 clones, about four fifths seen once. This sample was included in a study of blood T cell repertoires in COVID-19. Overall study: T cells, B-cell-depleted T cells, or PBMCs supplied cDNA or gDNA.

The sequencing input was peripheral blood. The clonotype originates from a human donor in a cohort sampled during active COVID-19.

The CDR3 DNA reads as TGTGCCAGCAGCACCAGTCAAGACAGGGGCCTGTATGAAAAACTGTTTTTT. It encodes CASSTSQDRGLYEKLFF. The chain combines TRBV21-1 with TRBJ1-4; the listed D gene, TRBD1, was not tested against the DNA. TRBV21-1 is noted as a pseudogene. The CDR3 has 17 amino acids.